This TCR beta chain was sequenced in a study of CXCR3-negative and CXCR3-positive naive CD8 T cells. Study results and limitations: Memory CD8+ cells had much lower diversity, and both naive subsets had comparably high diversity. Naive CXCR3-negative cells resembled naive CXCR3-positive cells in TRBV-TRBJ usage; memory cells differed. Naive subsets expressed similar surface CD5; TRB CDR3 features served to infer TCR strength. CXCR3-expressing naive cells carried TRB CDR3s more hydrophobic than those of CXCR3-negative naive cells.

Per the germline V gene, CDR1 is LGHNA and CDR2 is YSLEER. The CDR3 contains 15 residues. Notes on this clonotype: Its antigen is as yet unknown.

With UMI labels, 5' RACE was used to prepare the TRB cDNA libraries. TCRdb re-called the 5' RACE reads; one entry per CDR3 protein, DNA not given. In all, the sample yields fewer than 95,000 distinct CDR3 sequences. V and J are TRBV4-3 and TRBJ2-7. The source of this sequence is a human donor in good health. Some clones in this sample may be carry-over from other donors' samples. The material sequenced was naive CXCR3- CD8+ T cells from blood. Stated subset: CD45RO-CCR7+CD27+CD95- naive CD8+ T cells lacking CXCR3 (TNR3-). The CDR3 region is CASSQEGGSAYEQYF.